This TCR beta chain was recorded in a study of T cell changes during pregnancy in multiple sclerosis. Method: immunoSEQ multiplex PCR; TCRdb's copy keeps in-frame clones and lacks some. The sample records about 100,000 clones, around 93% being singletons. This TCR derives from a female donor with multiple sclerosis, enrolled in a pregnancy study. Sequenced here: peripheral blood, sampled after pregnancy.

The CDR3 DNA sequence: TGTGCCGGGCACCGGGACAGCCTCCAAATCTCCTACGAGCAGTACTTC. The encoded protein is CAGHRDSLQISYEQYF. This chain connects TRBV27 to TRBJ2-7; 7 nucleotides line up with TRBD1. Germline assignment: CDR1 MNHEY and CDR2 SMNVEV (reference sequence). The CDR3 is 16 amino acids. Germline trimming cut 11 bases from V and 0 bases from J; bases unmatched to any gene: 16.